The 28 T cell receptor beta chains listed next were all sequenced from one sample in a study of T cell repertoires in cytomegalovirus infection. Each CDR3 protein gets one entry after TCRdb re-called the reads with MiXCR. The table records 300,000 to 450,000 distinct CDR3 sequences, over 15% of them present only once. Sequencing used PBMCs. The receptors shown here come from a human donor in good health (CMV status not recorded). Some clones in this sample may be carry-over from other donors' samples.

This clonotype appeared a few times. J is TRBJ1-1 and V is TRBV20-1, with TRBD1 identical over 7 bases. The ends lost 6 bases at V and 3 bases at J; junction bases unmatched: 13. CDR3 length: 15 amino acids. The germline V gene encodes CDR1 DFQATT and CDR2 SNEGSKA (reference sequence). CDR3 coding DNA: TGCAGTGCAAGGAGGGGGCCGCCCCGGGACACTGAAGCTTTCTTT. Its protein product is CSARRGPPRDTEAFF.

This clonotype was observed at least ten times. The rearrangement uses TRBV12-3 or TRBV12-4 and TRBJ2-1, with 8 bases aligning to TRBD2. V dropped 6 bases and J dropped 5; count of bases not matched to a gene: 3. The length of the CDR3 is 13 residues. This chain's CDR3 is CASRMGLDNEQFF. DNA for the CDR3: TGTGCCAGCAGGATGGGACTAGACAATGAGCAGTTCTTC.

This clonotype has just a few counts. The chain has TRBV7-9 and TRBJ2-2; TRBD1 or TRBD2 may be the D gene (5 bases each). Germline CDR1 SEHNR, CDR2 FQNEAQ (reference sequence). CDR3 length: 16 residues. Trimming pared 6 bases from V and 1 base from J, leaving 15 bases between. CDR3 nucleotides: TGTGCCAGCAGTGGTCGGGCAGGGAGGAACACCGGGGAGCTGTTTTTT. Protein: CASSGRAGRNTGELFF.

This chain links TRBV11-3 with TRBJ2-5; perhaps TRBD2 as D (6 bases). V lost 5 bases to trimming and J lost 5 bases, with 15 bases between them. CDR1 is SGHNT and CDR2 is YENEEA in the germline V gene. CDR3 size: 14 residues. The CDR3 DNA is TGTGCCAGCAGCCCCAGCCCGGCGGGGGAGACCCAGTACTTC. Amino acid sequence: CASSPSPAGETQYF.

The rearrangement joins TRBV20-1 to TRBJ1-3; the D gene is possibly TRBD1 (5 bases). This CDR3 is 15 amino acids long. V lost 5 bases, J lost 4 bases, and 18 bases lay in between. Germline V gene sequence: CDR1 DFQATT, CDR2 SNEGSKA (reference sequence). The CDR3 DNA sequence: TGCAGTGCTCTCACTCCAGGGATGTTAGGAAACACCATATATTTT. It is translated as CSALTPGMLGNTIYF.

There are many counts of this clonotype. The CDR3 DNA follows: TGTGCCACCAGGGCCGGGACTCTCCTTAGGCCCCAGCATTTT. Amino acids: CATRAGTLLRPQHF. This chain uses TRBV24-1 with TRBJ1-5; TRBD1 might be the D (5 bases). CDR3 size: 14 residues. Germline CDR1 and CDR2: KGHDR and SFDVKD. Between the trimmed V and J ends, which lost 7 bases and 9 bases, there was a span of 18 bases.

Many counts were recorded for this clonotype. V gene TRBV10-3 combines with J gene TRBJ2-1; 10 bases align to TRBD2. The CDR3 runs to 15 residues. The germline V gene has CDR1 ENHRY and CDR2 SYGVKD. The junction had 15 bases not matched to a gene; V was cut back by 11 bases and J by 8 bases. DNA of the CDR3: TGTGCCTCGAAAAAGCGGGAGGGCCCTCTTGATGAGCAGTTCTTC. Translated: CASKKREGPLDEQFF.

This clonotype showed up many times. V and J are TRBV7-2 and TRBJ1-1; D call uncertain. The CDR3 covers 14 residues. Germline lookup yields CDR1 SGHTA and CDR2 FQGNSA. Deletions cut 2 bases from V and 1 base from J, with 8 bases between. In nucleotides, the CDR3 is TGTGCCAGCAGCTTAACACAGTCGAACACTGAAGCTTTCTTT. Protein: CASSLTQSNTEAFF. Variable domain in full (rest from reference TRBV7-2 and TRBJ1-1): GAGVSQSPSNKVTEKGKDVELRCDPISGHTALYWYRQSLGQGLEFLIYFQGNSAPDKSGLPSDRFSAERTGGSVSTLTIQRTQQEDSAVYLCASSLTQSNTEAFFGQGTRLTVV.

This clonotype was seen ten or more times. The V and J genes are TRBV7-2 and TRBJ1-5; D call uncertain. Germline V gene sequence: CDR1 SGHTA, CDR2 FQGNSA. This CDR3 has 13 residues. Trimming left V 5 bases short and J 4 bases short, with 9 bases between. CDR3 in amino acids: CASSVIQNQPQHF. The CDR3 DNA follows: TGTGCCAGCAGCGTGATTCAGAATCAGCCCCAGCATTTT.

About this clonotype: Compared with germline, one end of the junction differs, possibly owing to a read error. The chain uses TRBV7-2 and TRBJ1-4; 7 nucleotides agree with TRBD1. The CDR3 covers 17 residues. In germline, CDR1 is SGHTA, CDR2 FQGNSA. The CDR3 region has the DNA TGTGCCAACAGCTTAGTAGCCGATGCGAGGACAGGTGAAAAACTGTTTTTT. Protein product: CANSLVADARTGEKLFF.

This chain connects TRBV20-1 to TRBJ2-2; TRBD2 aligns across 8 bases. J gave up 3 bases and V 3 bases, and 15 bases lay outside the gene matches. CDR3 length: 18 amino acids. Germline CDR1 DFQATT, CDR2 SNEGSKA (reference sequence). CDR3 region: CSASRYASGGGYTGELFF. The DNA of the CDR3 is TGCAGTGCTAGTAGATACGCGTCGGGAGGGGGGTACACCGGGGAGCTGTTTTTT.

This clonotype was counted a few times. The chain carries TRBV7-2 and TRBJ2-1; D is perhaps TRBD1 (7 bases). Germline-derived CDR1 and CDR2 are SGHTA and FQGNSA. This CDR3 comprises 16 residues. The V gene lost 6 bases and the J gene lost 4 bases, with 19 bases spanning the gap. The CDR3 loop reads CASRSTWTGLYNEQFF. CDR3 nucleotide sequence: TGTGCCAGCAGATCGACTTGGACAGGACTATACAATGAGCAGTTCTTC.

This clonotype was observed many times. This rearrangement joins TRBV4-2 to TRBJ1-5; TRBD1 matches 8 bases. Germline lookup yields CDR1 LGHNA and CDR2 YNFKEQ. J lost 1 base, V lost 1 base, and 3 bases had no gene match. This CDR3 has 16 residues. The CDR3 spells CASSQVQGGSNQPQHF. For the CDR3, the DNA is TGTGCCAGCAGCCAAGTACAGGGGGGGAGCAATCAGCCCCAGCATTTT.

V and J are TRBV20-1 and TRBJ2-1, with no clear D. The CDR3 is 12 amino acids. In germline, CDR1 is DFQATT, CDR2 SNEGSKA (reference sequence). Deletions cut 2 bases from V and 13 bases from J, with 15 bases between. CDR3 sequence reads: CSARKGYPSQFF. The CDR3 DNA reads TGCAGTGCTAGAAAAGGCTACCCTTCACAGTTCTTC.

The rearrangement uses TRBV2 and TRBJ1-3; D gene unclear. CDR3 length: 15 amino acids. Germline CDR1 is SNHLY and CDR2 is FYNNEI. V lost 1 base to trimming and J lost 0 bases, with 7 bases between them. The CDR3 DNA sequence: TGTGCCAGCAGTGAAGTGTCGAGCTCTGGAAACACCATATATTTT. Its protein product is CASSEVSSSGNTIYF. The entire variable domain, with the rest obtained from reference TRBV2 and TRBJ1-3, is as follows: EPEVTQTPSHQVTQMGQEVILRCVPISNHLYFYWYRQILGQKVEFLVSFYNNEISEKSEIFDDQFSVERPDGSNFTLKIRSTKLEDSAMYFCASSEVSSSGNTIYFGEGSWLTVV.

About this clonotype itself: This may stem from a read error, because a much larger clone lies one nucleotide away. The chain couples TRBV6-1 to TRBJ1-5, with D possibly TRBD1 on 6 matching bases. Looked up from germline, CDR1 is MNHNS and CDR2 is SASEGT. The CDR3 has 15 residues. This chain's CDR3 is CASIPLGGDNQHQHF. The CDR3 DNA reads TGTGCCAGCATTCCCCTGGGGGGGGACAACCAGCACCAGCATTTT.

This clonotype has at least ten counts. This sequence joins TRBV12-3 or TRBV12-4 and TRBJ2-3; 7 nucleotides match TRBD1. This CDR3 contains 15 residues. V trimming: 5 bases; J trimming: 9 bases; junction bases outside the gene matches: 14. Here the CDR3 reads CASSPRTGRLGTQYF. The CDR3 nucleotides are TGTGCCAGCAGTCCCCGGACAGGCAGACTGGGGACGCAGTATTTT.

This clonotype has just a few counts. The rearrangement uses TRBV27 and TRBJ2-2, with 10 bases aligning to TRBD2. The CDR3 contains 15 residues. CDR1 and CDR2 from the germline V gene are MNHEY and SMNVEV (reference sequence). V gave up 5 bases and J gave up 6 bases; unmatched junction bases: 6. The DNA for the CDR3 is TGTGCCAGCAGTCCCCTAGCGGGAGCGGCCGGGGAGCTGTTTTTT. Translating it yields CASSPLAGAAGELFF.

In its sample, this clonotype was seen a few times. The V gene is TRBV6-1, the J gene TRBJ1-1; no firm D call. Germline loops: CDR1 MNHNS, CDR2 SASEGT. The length of the CDR3 is 14 residues. Trimming removed 6 bases at V and 1 base at J, with 12 bases between. DNA of the CDR3: TGTGCCAGCAGGCCGACGAGGAAGAACACTGAAGCTTTCTTT. It codes for CASRPTRKNTEAFF.

This clonotype was picked up a small number of times. The chain carries TRBV20-1 and TRBJ2-1; D unclear. The CDR3 totals 12 residues. With 0 bases removed from V and 8 bases from J, the gap between germline ends came to 8 bases. CDR1 is DFQATT and CDR2 is SNEGSKA in the germline V gene (reference sequence). CDR3 protein: CSARDLTDEQFF. The CDR3, as DNA: TGCAGTGCTAGAGATCTTACCGATGAGCAGTTCTTC.

The V gene is TRBV20-1, the J gene TRBJ2-7, with 9 nucleotides matching TRBD1. The CDR3 runs to 14 residues. In germline, CDR1 is DFQATT, CDR2 SNEGSKA (reference sequence). Losses at the gene ends were 2 bases for V and 4 bases for J; bases not matched to a gene: 6. As DNA, the CDR3 is TGCAGTGCTAGACGGACAGGGGTTAAATACGAGCAGTACTTC. Translation gives CSARRTGVKYEQYF.

The V and J genes are TRBV4-3 and TRBJ1-6; TRBD1 might be the D (5 bases). The CDR3 spans 16 residues. V dropped 1 base and J dropped 11 bases, with 18 bases sitting between them. Germline V gene lookup returns CDR1 LGHNA and CDR2 YSLEER. The CDR3 loop reads CASSQASGTQGTPLHF. The CDR3 region has the DNA TGCGCCAGCAGCCAAGCTTCCGGGACCCAAGGGACACCCCTCCACTTT.

The chain links TRBV20-1 to TRBJ1-5; D might be TRBD1 (5 bases). This CDR3 comprises 14 residues. V lost 3 bases, J lost 4 bases, and 13 bases lay in between. CDR1 is DFQATT, CDR2 SNEGSKA, per germline (reference sequence). The chain's CDR3 is CSASLGPHNQPQHF. In nucleotides, the CDR3 is TGCAGTGCTAGTTTGGGGCCACATAATCAGCCCCAGCATTTT.

The rearrangement links TRBV12-3 or TRBV12-4 to TRBJ1-5; the D is unclear. V gave up 2 bases and J gave up 4 bases, with 9 bases separating them. The CDR3 loop spans 14 amino acids. CDR3 in amino acids: CASSLKAGNQPQHF. In DNA, the CDR3 is TGTGCCAGCAGTTTAAAGGCCGGAAATCAGCCCCAGCATTTT.

This clonotype occurred many times. The chain employs TRBV12-5 and TRBJ2-1; D is undetermined. The length of the CDR3 is 14 residues. Per the germline V gene, CDR1 is LGHNT and CDR2 is FRNRAP. Trimming removed 7 bases from V and 3 bases from J, with 13 bases in between. The CDR3 here is CASVSAFFYNEQFF. CDR3 nucleotide sequence: TGTGCTAGTGTTTCGGCGTTTTTCTACAATGAGCAGTTCTTC.

Many counts were recorded for this clonotype. V is TRBV7-2 and J is TRBJ2-7, with D uncertain. The CDR3 has 15 residues. V was shortened by 5 bases and J by 0 bases, with 14 bases between the two germline ends. Germline CDR1 SGHTA, CDR2 FQGNSA. The CDR3 loop reads CASSPSTSRSYEQYF. CDR3 bases: TGTGCCAGCAGCCCTTCGACTTCGCGCTCCTACGAGCAGTACTTC.

This clonotype has at least ten counts. The chain is built from TRBV12-3 or TRBV12-4 and TRBJ2-7; unclear D gene. CDR3 length: 12 amino acids. V lost 5 bases and J lost 6, with 11 bases in between. The CDR3 protein is CASSTGQPEQYF. The CDR3 nucleotides read TGTGCCAGCAGTACCGGCCAGCCCGAGCAGTACTTC.

The J gene is TRBJ2-7, the V gene TRBV29-1; D tentatively fits TRBD1 or TRBD2 (7 bases each). The germline V gene encodes CDR1 SQVTM and CDR2 ANQGSEA. V lost 8 bases to trimming and J lost 3 bases, with 14 bases between them. The CDR3 contains 12 residues. Written as DNA, the CDR3 is TGCAGCATCAGGGGGGGCAGCTACGAGCAGTACTTC. This gives the protein CSIRGGSYEQYF.